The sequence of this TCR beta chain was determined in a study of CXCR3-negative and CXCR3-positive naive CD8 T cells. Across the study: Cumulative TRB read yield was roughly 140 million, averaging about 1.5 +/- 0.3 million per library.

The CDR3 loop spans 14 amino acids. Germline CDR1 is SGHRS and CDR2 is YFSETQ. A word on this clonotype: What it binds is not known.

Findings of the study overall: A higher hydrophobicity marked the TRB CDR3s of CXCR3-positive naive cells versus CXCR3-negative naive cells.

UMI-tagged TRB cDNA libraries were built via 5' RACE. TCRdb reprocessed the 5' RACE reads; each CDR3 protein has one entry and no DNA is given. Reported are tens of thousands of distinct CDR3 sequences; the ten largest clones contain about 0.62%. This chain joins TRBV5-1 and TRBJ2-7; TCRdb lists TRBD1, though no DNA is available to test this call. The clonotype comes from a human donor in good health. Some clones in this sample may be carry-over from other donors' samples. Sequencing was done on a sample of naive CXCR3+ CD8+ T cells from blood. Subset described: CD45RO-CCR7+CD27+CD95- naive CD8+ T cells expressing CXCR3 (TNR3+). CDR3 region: CASSLEQVRDEQYF.